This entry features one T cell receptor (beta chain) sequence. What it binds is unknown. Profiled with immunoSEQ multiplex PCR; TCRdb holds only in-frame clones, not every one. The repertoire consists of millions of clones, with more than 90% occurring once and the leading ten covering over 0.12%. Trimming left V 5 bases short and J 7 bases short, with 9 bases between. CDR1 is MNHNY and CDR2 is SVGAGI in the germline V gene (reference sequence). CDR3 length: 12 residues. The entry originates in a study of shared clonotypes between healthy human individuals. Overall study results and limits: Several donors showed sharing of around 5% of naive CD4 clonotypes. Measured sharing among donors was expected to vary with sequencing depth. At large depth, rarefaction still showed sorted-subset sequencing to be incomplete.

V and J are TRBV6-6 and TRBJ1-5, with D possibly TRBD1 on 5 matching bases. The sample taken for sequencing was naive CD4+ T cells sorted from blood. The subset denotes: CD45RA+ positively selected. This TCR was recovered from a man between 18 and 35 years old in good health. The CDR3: CASSRGSQPQHF. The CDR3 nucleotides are TGTGCCAGCAGTAGGGGAAGCCAGCCCCAGCATTTT.